This entry lists 3 T cell receptor beta chains sequenced from one sample in a study of shared T cell receptors in the human thymus. TCRdb's table, derived via immunoSEQ multiplex PCR, lists solely in-frame clones and lacks some. The table has hundreds of thousands of clones, more than 75% seen once; the top ten hold 0.0095% to 0.011%. The same data also contributed to another study, on human thymus T cells.

The specimen was thymocytes. The source of these receptors is a boy younger than two with a congenital heart defect.

The rearrangement uses TRBV7-9 and TRBJ2-1; D might be TRBD2 (7 bases). This CDR3 is built from 12 residues. Germline CDR1 and CDR2: SEHNR and FQNEAQ (reference sequence). Trimming cost V 11 bases and J 10 bases, with 18 bases left between them. The CDR3 loop is CAGKAGAGEQFF. The DNA of the CDR3 is TGTGCCGGAAAGGCGGGGGCAGGGGAGCAGTTCTTC.

This chain uses TRBV28 with TRBJ2-3; 13 bases match TRBD2. Germline V gene data show CDR1 as MDHEN and CDR2 as SYDVKM. J gave up 6 bases and V 5 bases, and 8 bases lay outside the gene matches. The CDR3 sequence is 16 residues long. CDR3 protein: CASSPWTSGSADTQYF. In nucleotides, the CDR3 is TGTGCCAGCAGTCCCTGGACTAGCGGGAGTGCCGATACGCAGTATTTT.

Regarding this clone: The same CDR3 arises from other DNA sequences in this sample as well. This chain connects TRBV7-2 to TRBJ2-3; weak D call: TRBD2 (6 bases). In germline, CDR1 is SGHTA, CDR2 FQGNSA. The CDR3 spans 13 residues. Deletions cut 5 bases from V and 1 base from J, with 7 bases between. CDR3 DNA sequence: TGTGCCAGCAGCAGGAGGGGCACAGATACGCAGTATTTT. As protein: CASSRRGTDTQYF.